This T cell receptor beta chain came from a study of blood T cell repertoires in COVID-19. Study information: T cells, B-cell-depleted T cells, or PBMCs provided the cDNA or gDNA that served as material.

Original methodology: Amplification with reference gene primers provided the estimates of nucleated cell counts. Here immunoSEQ multiplex PCR was the method, and the copy in TCRdb shows in-frame clones only, minus some. V and J calls and clone size are copied from that table; D and trimming were computed from the DNA. The sample has some 220,000 clones; roughly 84% are singletons. CDR3 length: 18 amino acids. V lost 3 bases and J 1 base, leaving 21 bases between the germline ends. Germline V gene data show CDR1 as KGHSH and CDR2 as LQKENI. The clonotype originates from a man aged 45-65 years with active or convalescent COVID-19. This chain connects TRBV18 to TRBJ1-2, with D possibly matching TRBD1 (6 bases). Material for sequencing was peripheral blood. The CDR3 nucleotides are TGTGCCAGCTCACCGAACGATGGGACACTAGTCATTAACTATGGCTACACCTTC. It yields the protein CASSPNDGTLVINYGYTF.